The 23 T cell receptor beta chains presented below share a single source sample, sequenced in a study of spatial heterogeneity in lung cancer. TCRdb ran MiXCR on the 5' RACE reads and lists one entry per CDR3 protein. The sample consists of fewer than 55,000 distinct CDR3 sequences, 6% to 8.5% of them appearing once. The sample's time point: blood at routine non-recurrence follow-up after resection. The authors sequenced whole RNA from tumor, nontumor lung or frozen PBMC without sorting. Sample: PBMCs, taken at follow-up. The receptor source for this set is a female donor with early-stage non-small cell lung cancer.

This clonotype was counted ten times or more. J is TRBJ2-3 and V is TRBV5-1; tentatively, D is TRBD1 (6 bases). CDR1 and CDR2 from the germline V gene are SGHRS and YFSETQ. The CDR3 covers 15 residues. The V and J ends lost 3 bases and 3 bases respectively, with 14 bases between them. The CDR3 DNA is TGCGCCAGCAGCTCCACAGGGCCGGGTACAGATACGCAGTATTTT. Residues: CASSSTGPGTDTQYF.

Note on this clonotype: A much larger clone lies one base from this, so it may be a read error. V gene TRBV18 combines with J gene TRBJ1-5; D unresolved. V was trimmed by 3 bases and J by 7 bases, leaving 13 bases between them. This CDR3 region has 14 residues. CDR1 KGHSH and CDR2 LQKENI come from the germline V gene. The CDR3 coding sequence is TGTGCCAGCTCACCCGACAACATAGAACAGCCCCAGCATTTT. Its translation is CASSPDNIEQPQHF.

Comments on this clonotype: Being one base from a much bigger clone, this may be a read error. This chain links TRBV7-2 with TRBJ1-2; D is ambiguous. CDR1 is SGHTA, CDR2 FQGNSA, per germline. The CDR3 covers 15 residues. V shed 8 bases and J shed 0 bases, with 16 bases lying between them. Written as DNA, the CDR3 is TGTGCCAGCGGCCCCCATCTTACAGCTAACTATGGCTACACCTTC. As protein: CASGPHLTANYGYTF.

This clonotype was seen at least ten times. The V gene is TRBV7-2, the J gene TRBJ2-7; weak D call: TRBD2 (5 bases). V shed 5 bases and J shed 6 bases, with 17 bases lying between them. The germline V gene encodes CDR1 SGHTA and CDR2 FQGNSA. The CDR3 runs 14 residues. The CDR3 region has the DNA TGTGCCAGCAGCGCAAGACGAGAGGGTAGCGAGCAGTACTTC. It encodes CASSARREGSEQYF.

This clonotype was detected ten times or more. One end of the junction does not line up with germline, which may come from a read error. The chain is built from TRBV29-1 and TRBJ1-1; D is perhaps TRBD1 (5 bases). There are 15 residues in the CDR3. Per the germline V gene, CDR1 is SQVTM and CDR2 is ANQGSEA. As DNA, the CDR3 is TGCAGCGTGGAAGGTACTTTTCAGGGAAACACTGAAGCTTTCTTT. Protein sequence: CSVEGTFQGNTEAFF.

This clonotype was found many times. The rearrangement joins TRBV5-1 to TRBJ1-1; unclear D gene. Between the trimmed V and J ends, which lost 3 bases and 1 base, there was a span of 16 bases. This CDR3 spans 16 amino acids. CDR1 is SGHRS, CDR2 YFSETQ, per germline. The CDR3 region has the DNA TGCGCCAGCAGCTGGAACCGAGCCTCGGAGAACACTGAAGCTTTCTTT. This codes for CASSWNRASENTEAFF.

This clonotype has just a few counts. V gene TRBV20-1 combines with J gene TRBJ1-2; tentatively, D is TRBD1 (6 bases). Looked up from germline, CDR1 is DFQATT and CDR2 is SNEGSKA (reference sequence). Trimming cost V 5 bases and J 10 bases, with 17 bases left between them. CDR3 length: 12 residues. The CDR3 is CSARTGTWVYTF. The DNA of the CDR3 is TGCAGTGCTCGAACCGGGACATGGGTCTACACCTTC.

The table lists this clonotype with many counts. This sequence joins TRBV4-1 and TRBJ2-7; 9 nucleotides match TRBD1. Trimming at V came to 5 bases and at J to 6 bases, leaving 11 bases not matched to a gene. The CDR3 is 15 amino acids. Germline-derived CDR1 and CDR2 are MGHRA and YSYEKL. The CDR3 region has the DNA TGCGCCAGCAGCAATCCGGGACAGGGAGTTTTCGAGCAGTACTTC. Translated, it gives CASSNPGQGVFEQYF.

This clonotype was counted only a few times. J is TRBJ1-5 and V is TRBV6-4; no clear D. Deletions cut 4 bases from V and 6 bases from J, with 10 bases between. CDR1 is MRHNA and CDR2 is SNTAGT in the germline V gene. The CDR3 is made up of 13 amino acids. Here the CDR3 reads CASSAGYSQPQHF. The CDR3 bases are TGTGCCAGCAGTGCGGGGTATAGTCAGCCCCAGCATTTT.

A few counts support this clonotype. The rearrangement links TRBV5-1 to TRBJ1-2; D is possibly TRBD1 (5 bases). CDR3 length: 15 residues. Between the trimmed V and J ends, which lost 0 bases and 1 base, there was a span of 10 bases. Germline CDR1 SGHRS, CDR2 YFSETQ. The chain's CDR3 is CASSLGFDSNYGYTF. The CDR3 DNA reads as TGCGCCAGCAGCTTGGGTTTTGACAGTAACTATGGCTACACCTTC.

The CDR3 is CASSKELQGNTEAFF. CDR3 bases: TGTGCCAGCAGCAAGGAACTACAGGGGAACACTGAAGCTTTCTTT. The V gene is TRBV21-1, the J gene TRBJ1-1; the D call TRBD1 from the table was never checked on the DNA. TRBV21-1 is a documented pseudogene. The length of the CDR3 is 15 residues.

The rearrangement joins TRBV4-1 to TRBJ2-3, with 7 bases matching TRBD2. Per the germline V gene, CDR1 is MGHRA and CDR2 is YSYEKL. The V segment lost 3 bases and the J segment 4 bases; nucleotides outside the gene matches: 1. The CDR3 loop spans 13 amino acids. The CDR3 DNA is TGCGCCAGCAGCCACCTAGCGGCAGATACGCAGTATTTT. Protein product: CASSHLAADTQYF.

Many counts were recorded for this clonotype. The chain uses TRBV29-1 and TRBJ1-2; D perhaps matches TRBD1 (6 bases). The ends were cut back, 3 bases at V and 2 bases at J, with 16 bases in the middle. Germline assignment: CDR1 SQVTM and CDR2 ANQGSEA. The CDR3 length is 15 residues. In DNA form, the CDR3 reads TGCAGCGTTGAGTCTGGCGGGGGGCGAAACTATGGCTACACCTTC. Translated: CSVESGGGRNYGYTF. Supplemented by reference TRBV29-1 and TRBJ1-2, the full variable domain reads SAVISQKPSRDICQRGTSLTIQCQVDSQVTMMFWYRQQPGQSLTLIATANQGSEATYESGFVIDKFPISRPNLTFSTLTVSNMSPEDSSIYLCSVESGGGRNYGYTFGSGTRLTVV.

The V and J genes are TRBV7-9 and TRBJ2-7, with D hard to call. The germline V gene encodes CDR1 SEHNR and CDR2 FQNEAQ (reference sequence). The V end lost 5 bases, the J end lost 5 bases, and 10 bases lay between the germline ends. The CDR3 extends over 12 amino acids. In DNA form, the CDR3 reads TGTGCCAGCAGCCTTCTTTCCCACGAGCAGTACTTC. The encoded protein is CASSLLSHEQYF. The variable domain in full, with the rest retrieved from reference TRBV7-9 and TRBJ2-7, is DTGVSQNPRHKITKRGQNVTFRCDPISEHNRLYWYRQTLGQGPEFLTYFQNEAQLEKSRLLSDRFSAERPKGSFSTLEIQRTEQGDSAMYLCASSLLSHEQYFGPGTRLTVT.

In its sample, this clonotype was seen many times. J is TRBJ1-3 and V is TRBV7-6; 10 nucleotides agree with TRBD1. V lost 4 bases, J lost 1 base, and 10 bases stayed unmatched. Germline V gene lookup returns CDR1 SGHVS and CDR2 FNYEAQ. The CDR3 is 18 amino acids. The CDR3 DNA is TGTGCCAGCAGCTCCCGTGAGGACAGGGGGTTTTCTGGAAACACCATATATTTT. Its translation: CASSSREDRGFSGNTIYF.

This chain uses TRBV29-1 with TRBJ2-3; D perhaps matches TRBD2 (5 bases). V was pared by 4 bases and J by 1 base, with 9 bases between. The CDR3 consists of 13 residues. In germline, CDR1 is SQVTM, CDR2 ANQGSEA. For the CDR3, the DNA is TGCAGCGTTGTGGTCGGGGGCACAGATACGCAGTATTTT. This gives the protein CSVVVGGTDTQYF.

The chain couples TRBV6-6 to TRBJ1-2, with D tentatively TRBD1 (5 bases). CDR1 and CDR2 (germline): MNHNY, SVGAGI (reference sequence). The CDR3 runs 12 residues. The V gene lost 0 bases and the J gene lost 9 bases, with 8 bases spanning the gap. CDR3 residues: CASSYSGGSYTF. In DNA, the CDR3 is TGTGCCAGCAGTTACTCGGGGGGAAGCTACACCTTC.

This clonotype was counted ten times or more. V is TRBV28 and J is TRBJ2-5; 7 bases map to TRBD2. Germline V gene sequence: CDR1 MDHEN, CDR2 SYDVKM. The CDR3 is 16 amino acids. Losses at the gene ends were 2 bases for V and 5 bases for J; bases not matched to a gene: 11. CDR3 DNA: TGTGCCAGCAGTTTAGGCCGTTGGGGGGGGACGGAGACCCAGTACTTC. Its translation: CASSLGRWGGTETQYF.

This clonotype has ten or more counts. The V and J genes are TRBV6-2 or TRBV6-3 and TRBJ1-5; tentative D call: TRBD1 (6 bases). In germline, CDR1 is MNHEY, CDR2 SVGEGT. V was clipped by 0 bases and J by 3 bases, with 9 bases between them. The CDR3 runs 15 residues. The CDR3 loop reads CASSYSMGANQPQHF. The DNA of the CDR3 is TGTGCCAGCAGTTACTCGATGGGGGCCAATCAGCCCCAGCATTTT.

The sample holds many counts of this clonotype. This chain links TRBV15 with TRBJ2-7; weak D call: TRBD2 (7 bases). In germline, CDR1 is LNHNV, CDR2 YYDKDF (reference sequence). The CDR3 totals 14 residues. Trimming cost V 0 bases and J 2 bases, with 8 bases left between them. The CDR3 here is CATSREGGAYEQYF. The CDR3 coding sequence is TGTGCCACCAGCAGAGAAGGGGGGGCCTACGAGCAGTACTTC. The full variable domain, with the rest looked up from reference TRBV15 and TRBJ2-7, is DAMVIQNPRYQVTQFGKPVTLSCSQTLNHNVMYWYQQKSSQAPKLLFHYYDKDFNNEADTPDNFQSRRPNTSFCFLDIRSPGLGDTAMYLCATSREGGAYEQYFGPGTRLTVT.

This clonotype has ten or more counts. V is TRBV2 and J is TRBJ1-1, with 8 bases matching TRBD1. In germline, CDR1 is SNHLY, CDR2 FYNNEI. V trimming: 5 bases; J trimming: 0 bases; junction bases outside the gene matches: 2. The CDR3 is made up of 14 amino acids. CDR3 loop: CASSRTGMNTEAFF. The CDR3 bases are TGTGCCAGCAGTCGGACAGGGATGAACACTGAAGCTTTCTTT.

This clonotype was seen a handful of times. CDR3 DNA sequence: TGTGCCAGCAGTTTATCCCGTATTCCGAACACTGAAGCTTTCTTT. This codes for CASSLSRIPNTEAFF. The gene calls are TRBV12-3 or TRBV12-4 and TRBJ1-1; no reliable D call. With 2 bases removed from V and 1 base from J, the gap between germline ends came to 11 bases. CDR3 length: 15 residues.

The chain carries TRBV19 and TRBJ1-5; no clear D gene. The germline V gene has CDR1 LNHDA and CDR2 SQIVND (reference sequence). CDR3 length: 13 residues. Between the trimmed V and J ends, which lost 3 bases and 11 bases, there was a span of 14 bases. CDR3 nucleotide sequence: TGTGCCAGTAGTATCAACGCCGGCATGGCCCAGCATTTT. This translates into CASSINAGMAQHF.